This T cell receptor beta chain derives from a study of T cell responses to AZD1222 COVID-19 vaccine. Study-level results: Regions left unmutated in variants are reportedly the target of nearly half of spike-specific TCRs. There were vaccine-associated CD4 TCRs across spike, dominant at 160-218 and 743-854. Repertoire sampling happened only post peak T cell response.

For this clone: The antigen is undetermined.

This CDR3 has 14 amino acids. In germline, CDR1 is MNHEY, CDR2 SVGAGI. The V end was cut by 7 bases, the J end by 2 bases, with 12 bases between. Assay used: immunoSEQ multiplex PCR; TCRdb lists only in-frame clones, some missing. The table records around 160,000 clones, approximately 78% of them present only once. The starting material was peripheral blood, obtained on day 0 of MenACWY control vaccination. The chain carries TRBV6-5 and TRBJ2-4; D may be TRBD2 (5 bases). This clonotype originated in an adult in good health. The DNA of the CDR3 is TGTGCCAGCACGGCCGACGGGACCAAAAACATTCAGTACTTC. This gives the protein CASTADGTKNIQYF.